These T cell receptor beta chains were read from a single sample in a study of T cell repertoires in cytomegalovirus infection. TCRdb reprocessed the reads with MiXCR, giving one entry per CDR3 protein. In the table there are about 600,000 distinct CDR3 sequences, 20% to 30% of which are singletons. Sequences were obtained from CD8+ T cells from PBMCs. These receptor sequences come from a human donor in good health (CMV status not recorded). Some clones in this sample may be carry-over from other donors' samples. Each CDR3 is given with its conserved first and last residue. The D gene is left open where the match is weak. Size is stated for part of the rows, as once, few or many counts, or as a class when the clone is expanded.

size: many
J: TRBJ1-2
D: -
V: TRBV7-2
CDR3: CASSPAAHLTLNYGYTF
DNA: TGTGCCAGCAGCCCGGCGGCTCACCTCACCCTTAACTATGGCTACACCTTC

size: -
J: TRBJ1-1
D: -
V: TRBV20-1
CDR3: CSARDLDGNAEAFF
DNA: TGCAGTGCTAGAGATCTAGATGGGAACGCTGAAGCTTTCTTT

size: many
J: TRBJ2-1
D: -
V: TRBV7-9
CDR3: CASSLESDNEQFF
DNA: TGTGCCAGCAGCTTGGAGTCGGACAATGAGCAGTTCTTC

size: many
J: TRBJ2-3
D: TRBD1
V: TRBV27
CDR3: CASSPTRTGNIADTQYF
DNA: TGTGCCAGCAGTCCCACCCGGACAGGAAACATCGCAGATACGCAGTATTTT

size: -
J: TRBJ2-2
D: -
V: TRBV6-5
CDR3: CASSYSSTSTGELFF
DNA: TGTGCCAGCAGTTACTCTTCCACCTCTACCGGGGAGCTGTTTTTT

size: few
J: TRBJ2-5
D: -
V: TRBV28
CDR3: CASSPGHGKTQYF
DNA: TGTGCCAGCAGTCCGGGACACGGGAAGACCCAGTACTTC

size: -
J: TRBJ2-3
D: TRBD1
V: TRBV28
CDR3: CASSFGLSTGGPDTQYF
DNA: TGTGCCAGCAGTTTCGGGCTTTCGACAGGGGGCCCAGATACGCAGTATTTT

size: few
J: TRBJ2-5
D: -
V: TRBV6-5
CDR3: CASSSGGGGAGQETQYF
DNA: TGTGCCAGCAGCTCAGGGGGCGGGGGCGCGGGGCAAGAGACCCAGTACTTC

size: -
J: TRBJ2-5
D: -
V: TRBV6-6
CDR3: CASSYGLRETQYF
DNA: TGTGCCAGCAGTTACGGCCTGAGGGAGACCCAGTACTTC

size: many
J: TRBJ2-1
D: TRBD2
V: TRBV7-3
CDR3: CASSLIGGGPYNEQFF
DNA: TGTGCCAGCAGCTTAATTGGCGGGGGGCCTTACAATGAGCAGTTCTTC

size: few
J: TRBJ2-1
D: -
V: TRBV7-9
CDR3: CASSIRLDEQFF
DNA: TGTGCCAGCAGTATCCGGCTCGATGAGCAGTTCTTC

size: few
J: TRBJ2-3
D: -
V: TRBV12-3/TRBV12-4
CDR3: CASTSADSGADTQYF
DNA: TGTGCCAGCACTTCTGCAGACTCGGGGGCCGATACGCAGTATTTT

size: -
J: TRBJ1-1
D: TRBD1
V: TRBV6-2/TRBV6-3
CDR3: CASSYSGQGYTEAFF
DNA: TGTGCCAGCAGTTACTCGGGACAGGGTTACACTGAAGCTTTCTTT

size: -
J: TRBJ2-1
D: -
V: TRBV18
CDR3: CASSPVGYDEQFF
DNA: TGTGCCAGCTCACCAGTGGGTTACGATGAGCAGTTCTTC

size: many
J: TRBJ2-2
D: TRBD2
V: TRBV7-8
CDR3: CASTTSEGTGELFF
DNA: TGTGCCAGCACCACTAGCGAAGGCACCGGGGAGCTGTTTTTT

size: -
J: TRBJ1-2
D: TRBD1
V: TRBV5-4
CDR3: CASMGQGALNYGYTF
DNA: TGTGCCAGCATGGGACAGGGGGCGCTTAACTATGGCTACACCTTC

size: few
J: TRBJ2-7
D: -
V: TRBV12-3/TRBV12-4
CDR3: CASSPISGRGRYEQYF
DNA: TGTGCCAGCAGTCCCATTAGCGGTAGAGGACGCTACGAGCAGTACTTC

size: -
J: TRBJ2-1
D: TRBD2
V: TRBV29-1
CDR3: CSVGASGAGDEQFF
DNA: TGCAGCGTTGGAGCGAGCGGGGCGGGGGATGAGCAGTTCTTC

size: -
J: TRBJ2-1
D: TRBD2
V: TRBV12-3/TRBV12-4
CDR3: CASSLIAGGPNEQFF
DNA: TGTGCCAGCAGTTTAATAGCGGGGGGGCCGAATGAGCAGTTCTTC

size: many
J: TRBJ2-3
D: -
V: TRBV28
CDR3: CASRNMGTTDTQYF
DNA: TGTGCCAGCAGAAATATGGGGACGACAGATACGCAGTATTTT

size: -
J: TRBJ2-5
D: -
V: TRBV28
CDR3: CASSPRLDFKETQYF
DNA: TGTGCCAGCAGTCCCCGACTTGATTTTAAAGAGACCCAGTACTTC

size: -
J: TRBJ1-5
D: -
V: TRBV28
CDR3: CASSSLTDSLRKTSNQPQHF
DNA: TGTGCCAGCAGTTCCTTGACAGACTCCCTTAGGAAGACTAGCAATCAGCCCCAGCATTTT

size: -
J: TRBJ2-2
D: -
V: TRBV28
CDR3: CASSWASSTGELFF
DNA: TGTGCCAGCAGTTGGGCTAGCAGTACCGGGGAGCTGTTTTTT

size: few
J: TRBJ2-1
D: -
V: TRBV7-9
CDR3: CASSLGSDSNEQFF
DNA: TGTGCCAGCAGCTTAGGGTCGGATTCGAATGAGCAGTTCTTC

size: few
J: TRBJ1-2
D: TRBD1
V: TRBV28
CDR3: CASSPRQGSGYTF
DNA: TGTGCCAGCAGTCCTCGACAGGGGAGTGGCTACACCTTC

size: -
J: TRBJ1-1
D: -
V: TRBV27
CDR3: CASSTGLTNTEAFF
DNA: TGTGCCAGCAGTACCGGACTGACTAACACTGAAGCTTTCTTT

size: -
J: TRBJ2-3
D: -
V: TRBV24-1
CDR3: CATSDLEEGDTQYF
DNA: TGTGCCACCAGTGATTTAGAGGAGGGAGATACGCAGTATTTT

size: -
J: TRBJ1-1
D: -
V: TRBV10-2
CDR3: CASTKKGDLNTEAFF
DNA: TGCGCCAGCACCAAAAAGGGGGACTTGAACACTGAAGCTTTCTTT

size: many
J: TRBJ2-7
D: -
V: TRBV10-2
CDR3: CASSEVGTNSYEQYF
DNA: TGCGCCAGCAGTGAGGTAGGGACCAATTCCTACGAGCAGTACTTC

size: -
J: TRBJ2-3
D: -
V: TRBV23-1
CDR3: CASSQYRPVWIPSTDTQYF
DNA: TGCGCCAGCAGTCAATATCGGCCGGTCTGGATTCCTAGCACAGATACGCAGTATTTT

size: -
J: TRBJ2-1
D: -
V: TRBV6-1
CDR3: CASSARTDLNEQFF
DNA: TGTGCCAGCAGTGCCAGAACAGACCTAAATGAGCAGTTCTTC

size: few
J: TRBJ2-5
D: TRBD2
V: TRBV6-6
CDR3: CASSRSGGAETQYF
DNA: TGTGCCAGCAGTCGCAGCGGGGGGGCAGAGACCCAGTACTTC

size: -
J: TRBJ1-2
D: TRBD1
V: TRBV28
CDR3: CASSTTGERAHGYTF
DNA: TGTGCCAGCAGTACCACAGGGGAACGGGCACATGGCTACACCTTC

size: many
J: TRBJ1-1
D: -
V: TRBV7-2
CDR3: CASSLGKGGAFF
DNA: TGTGCCAGCAGCTTAGGGAAGGGGGGAGCTTTCTTT

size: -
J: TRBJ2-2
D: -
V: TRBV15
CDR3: CATSDTDTGELFF
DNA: TGTGCCACCAGCGACACTGACACCGGGGAGCTGTTTTTT

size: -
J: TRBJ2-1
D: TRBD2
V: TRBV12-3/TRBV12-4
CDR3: CASSLVGGGEQFF
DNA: TGTGCCAGCAGTTTGGTGGGGGGGGGTGAGCAGTTCTTC

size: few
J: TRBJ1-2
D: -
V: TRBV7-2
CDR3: CASSLARGPGSNYGYTF
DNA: TGTGCCAGCAGCTTAGCGCGGGGGCCTGGTTCTAACTATGGCTACACCTTC

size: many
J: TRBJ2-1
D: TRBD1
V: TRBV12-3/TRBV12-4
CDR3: CASSLAYTGDEQFF
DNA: TGTGCCAGCAGTTTAGCCTACACAGGGGATGAGCAGTTCTTC

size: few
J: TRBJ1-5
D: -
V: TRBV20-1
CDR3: CSAPVADYSNQPQHF
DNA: TGCAGTGCCCCAGTGGCGGATTATAGCAATCAGCCCCAGCATTTT

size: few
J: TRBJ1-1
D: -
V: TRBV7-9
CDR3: CASSPGAGGVKNTEAFF
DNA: TGTGCCAGCAGCCCAGGGGCCGGGGGCGTAAAGAACACTGAAGCTTTCTTT

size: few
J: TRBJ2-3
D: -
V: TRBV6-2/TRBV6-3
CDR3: CASSPALRARTDTQYF
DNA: TGTGCCAGCAGCCCTGCCCTCAGGGCACGCACAGATACGCAGTATTTT

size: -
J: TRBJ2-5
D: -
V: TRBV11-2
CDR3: CASSRQWSQYF
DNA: TGTGCCAGCAGCCGGCAGTGGTCCCAGTACTTC

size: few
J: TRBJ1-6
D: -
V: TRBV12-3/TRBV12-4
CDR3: CASSLPDRPLHF
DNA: TGTGCCAGCAGTTTACCTGATAGACCCCTCCACTTT

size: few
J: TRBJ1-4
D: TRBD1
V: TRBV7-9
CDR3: CASSQTGSNEKLFF
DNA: TGTGCCAGCAGCCAGACAGGGTCAAATGAAAAACTGTTTTTT

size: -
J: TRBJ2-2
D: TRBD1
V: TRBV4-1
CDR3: CASSRRSMETGDTGELFF
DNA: TGCGCCAGCAGCCGTAGATCGATGGAGACAGGGGACACCGGGGAGCTGTTTTTT

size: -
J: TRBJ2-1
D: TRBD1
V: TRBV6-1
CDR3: CASSTNRGNEQFF
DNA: TGTGCCAGCAGTACTAACAGGGGAAATGAGCAGTTCTTC

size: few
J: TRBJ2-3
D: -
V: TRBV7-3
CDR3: CASSFGMDITDTQYF
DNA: TGTGCCAGCAGCTTCGGTATGGACATCACAGATACGCAGTATTTT

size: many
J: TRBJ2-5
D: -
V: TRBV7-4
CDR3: CASSFLDQETQYF
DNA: TGTGCCAGCAGCTTTCTGGACCAAGAGACCCAGTACTTC

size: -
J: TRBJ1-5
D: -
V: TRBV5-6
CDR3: CASSLDRGSSNQPQHF
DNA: TGTGCCAGCAGCTTGGATCGCGGGAGTAGCAATCAGCCCCAGCATTTT

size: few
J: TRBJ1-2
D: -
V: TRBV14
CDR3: CASSQIRGADGYTF
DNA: TGTGCCAGCAGCCAAATCAGGGGCGCGGATGGCTACACCTTC

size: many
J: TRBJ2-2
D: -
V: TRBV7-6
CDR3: CASTPRNTGELFF
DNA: TGTGCCAGCACCCCTCGAAACACCGGGGAGCTGTTTTTT

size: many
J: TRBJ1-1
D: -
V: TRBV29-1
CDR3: CSVGQPNTEAFF
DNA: TGCAGCGTAGGACAGCCGAACACTGAAGCTTTCTTT

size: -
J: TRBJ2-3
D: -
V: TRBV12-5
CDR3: CASGPTTYLGNTDTQYF
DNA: TGTGCTAGTGGTCCGACCACATATTTGGGTAACACAGATACGCAGTATTTT

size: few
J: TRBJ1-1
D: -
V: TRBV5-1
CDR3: CASSTEDSNTEAFF
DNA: TGCGCCAGCAGCACGGAGGACTCGAACACTGAAGCTTTCTTT

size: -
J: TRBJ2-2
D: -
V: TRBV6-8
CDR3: CASSYSEGITGDLFF
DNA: TGTGCCAGCAGTTACTCAGAGGGAATCACCGGGGACCTGTTTTTT

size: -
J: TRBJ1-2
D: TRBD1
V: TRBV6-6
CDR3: CASSVDRGHHTF
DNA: TGTGCCAGCAGTGTGGACAGGGGCCATCACACCTTC

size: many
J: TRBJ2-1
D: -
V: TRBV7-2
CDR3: CASSLGLVIEQFF
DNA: TGTGCCAGCAGCTTAGGCCTTGTCATTGAGCAGTTCTTC